This is a list of T cell receptor beta chains from one sample in a study of blood T cell repertoires in COVID-19. TCRdb's copy holds only in-frame clones and misses some; the assay was immunoSEQ multiplex PCR. The sample holds 150,000 to 200,000 clones, about 86% seen once. The specimen was peripheral blood. Receptor source: a man aged 60-69 years with acute or convalescent COVID-19. Each CDR3 is given with its conserved first and last residue. D genes are given only for firm matches. Clone size is given for some rows only: seen once, a few or many times, or a class if the clone is expanded.

cdr3_length | clone_size | j_call | d_call | v_call | cdr3_aa | cdr3_nt
14 | NA | TRBJ1-6 | TRBD1 | TRBV20-1 | CSASVLQGNSPLHF | TGCAGTGCTAGTGTGTTACAGGGGAATTCACCCCTCCACTTT
13 | NA | TRBJ1-5 | NA | TRBV7-9 | CASGGGGNQPQHF | TGTGCCAGCGGGGGGGGCGGCAATCAGCCCCAGCATTTT
16 | NA | TRBJ2-7 | NA | TRBV21-1 | CASSLWTSGGVDEQYF | TGTGCCAGCAGCCTCTGGACTAGCGGGGGCGTAGACGAGCAGTACTTC
13 | NA | TRBJ1-4 | TRBD1 | TRBV29-1 | CSVGGTENEKLFF | TGCAGCGTTGGAGGGACAGAGAATGAAAAACTGTTTTTT
15 | NA | TRBJ2-1 | TRBD2 | TRBV30 | CAWSPGTSRYNEQFF | TGTGCCTGGAGTCCGGGGACTAGCCGCTACAATGAGCAGTTCTTC
15 | once | TRBJ1-2 | NA | TRBV7-6 | CASSLGSGFNYGYTF | TGTGCCAGCAGCTTAGGTTCAGGCTTCAACTATGGCTACACCTTC
15 | NA | TRBJ1-5 | NA | TRBV7-2 | CASSLVGGLIQPQHF | TGTGCCAGCAGCTTAGTGGGGGGGCTTATTCAGCCCCAGCATTTT
14 | once | TRBJ1-4 | NA | TRBV10-3 | CAISSTGTNEKLFF | TGTGCCATCAGTTCCACAGGGACTAATGAAAAACTGTTTTTT
17 | few | TRBJ2-2 | NA | TRBV27 | CASSLERVGTRYRELFF | TGTGCCAGCAGTTTAGAAAGAGTAGGGACACGTTACCGGGAGCTGTTTTTT
15 | NA | TRBJ2-1 | TRBD2 | TRBV9 | CASSGPGLAYNEQFF | TGTGCCAGCAGCGGCCCGGGACTAGCCTACAATGAGCAGTTCTTC
14 | few | TRBJ2-1 | NA | TRBV28 | CASSFSAGVNEQFF | TGTGCCAGCAGTTTTTCGGCAGGGGTTAATGAGCAGTTCTTC
16 | NA | TRBJ1-5 | NA | TRBV28 | CASSLYRSGAPQPQHF | TGTGCCAGCAGCCTTTATAGGTCAGGGGCGCCCCAGCCCCAGCATTTT
12 | NA | TRBJ1-3 | TRBD1 | TRBV29-1 | CSGGTGRNTIYF | TGCAGCGGAGGGACAGGGCGAAACACCATATATTTT
14 | NA | TRBJ1-2 | NA | TRBV7-2 | CASSFSTGQGGYTF | TGTGCCAGCAGCTTTTCAACAGGGCAGGGTGGCTACACCTTC
15 | NA | TRBJ1-1 | TRBD1 | TRBV19 | CASRPGTGRNTEAFF | TGTGCCAGTAGACCCGGGACAGGGAGAAACACTGAAGCTTTCTTT
17 | NA | TRBJ2-7 | TRBD1 | TRBV5-6 | CASSLGGGTGSSYEQYF | TGTGCCAGCAGCTTGGGGGGAGGGACAGGGTCCTCCTACGAGCAGTACTTC
16 | once | TRBJ1-1 | TRBD1 | TRBV10-3 | CAISLGLGQLNTEAFF | TGTGCCATCAGCCTAGGGTTGGGACAGTTGAACACTGAAGCTTTCTTT
15 | NA | TRBJ2-1 | NA | TRBV7-8 | CASRKAVSSYNEQFF | TGTGCCAGCAGAAAAGCGGTGAGCTCCTACAATGAGCAGTTCTTC
16 | NA | TRBJ1-5 | TRBD1 | TRBV27 | CASSLVTGVAVQPQHF | TGTGCCAGCAGTTTAGTGACAGGGGTGGCGGTTCAGCCCCAGCATTTT
16 | NA | TRBJ1-1 | NA | TRBV7-8 | CASSLISGSRDTEAFF | TGTGCCAGCAGCTTAATTTCGGGATCCCGGGACACTGAAGCTTTCTTT
13 | NA | TRBJ2-7 | NA | TRBV18 | CASSPRGQGEQYF | TGTGCCAGCTCACCACGGGGGCAAGGGGAGCAGTACTTC
13 | once | TRBJ1-5 | NA | TRBV19 | CASTYRRDQPQHF | TGTGCCAGTACCTACAGGAGGGATCAGCCCCAGCATTTT
12 | few | TRBJ1-2 | NA | TRBV2 | CASSDGPYGYTF | TGTGCCAGCAGTGATGGCCCCTATGGCTACACCTTC
14 | once | TRBJ2-3 | NA | TRBV5-1 | CASSPRGATDTQYF | TGCGCCAGCAGCCCCCGGGGAGCCACAGATACGCAGTATTTT
14 | NA | TRBJ2-1 | NA | TRBV7-3 | CASRLGLDYNEQFF | TGTGCCAGCAGACTAGGACTCGACTACAATGAGCAGTTCTTC
14 | NA | TRBJ2-1 | TRBD2 | TRBV24-1 | CATSGLADYNEQFF | TGTGCCACCAGTGGCCTAGCGGATTACAATGAGCAGTTCTTC
13 | NA | TRBJ1-2 | TRBD1 | TRBV5-1 | CASGQGADYGYTF | TGCGCCAGTGGTCAGGGGGCGGACTATGGCTACACCTTC
20 | NA | TRBJ1-6 | TRBD1 | TRBV7-3 | CASSKPRSTGQGNYNSPLHF | TGTGCCAGCAGCAAACCGCGGTCCACGGGACAGGGAAACTATAATTCACCCCTCCACTTT
12 | NA | TRBJ1-1 | NA | TRBV5-1 | CASRESGTEAFF | TGCGCCAGCAGGGAGAGCGGCACTGAAGCTTTCTTT
18 | few | TRBJ2-1 | TRBD2 | TRBV14 | CASRPLVAGGTRGDEQFF | TGTGCCAGCAGGCCCTTGGTGGCGGGAGGCACCCGGGGGGATGAGCAGTTCTTC
14 | NA | TRBJ2-7 | TRBD2 | TRBV2 | CASTQREGLYEQYF | TGTGCCAGCACACAGCGGGAGGGCCTCTACGAGCAGTACTTC
15 | NA | TRBJ2-1 | NA | TRBV5-1 | CASSLDIRGYNEQFF | TGCGCCAGCAGCCTAGACATAAGGGGATACAATGAGCAGTTCTTC
12 | NA | TRBJ2-1 | NA | TRBV6-5 | CASSYAGNEQFF | TGTGCCAGCAGTTACGCGGGGAATGAGCAGTTCTTC
17 | once | TRBJ2-2 | TRBD2 | TRBV30 | CAWRSRSGSVSTGELFF | TGTGCCTGGCGGAGTCGGAGCGGGAGCGTTAGCACCGGGGAGCTGTTTTTT
12 | NA | TRBJ1-1 | NA | TRBV3-1/TRBV3-2 | CASSPNRGGAFF | TGTGCCAGCAGCCCCAACCGGGGAGGAGCTTTCTTT
15 | NA | TRBJ1-6 | NA | TRBV7-9 | CASSLAQWSDSPLHF | TGTGCCAGCAGCTTAGCGCAGTGGAGTGATTCACCCCTCCACTTT
14 | NA | TRBJ2-7 | NA | TRBV28 | CASSSPSSPYEQYF | TGTGCCAGCAGTTCCCCGTCCAGTCCCTACGAGCAGTACTTC
15 | NA | TRBJ1-2 | TRBD1 | TRBV19 | CASSIGTGVNYGYTF | TGTGCCAGTAGTATAGGCACAGGGGTAAACTATGGCTACACCTTC
14 | NA | TRBJ2-5 | TRBD1 | TRBV4-2 | CASSRTGLVETQYF | TGTGCCAGCAGCCGGACAGGGTTGGTTGAGACCCAGTACTTC
15 | NA | TRBJ2-2 | TRBD2 | TRBV7-2 | CASRGTSGNTGELFF | TGTGCCAGCAGGGGGACTAGCGGGAACACCGGGGAGCTGTTTTTT
15 | NA | TRBJ2-1 | TRBD2 | TRBV10-3 | CAISESASGSNEQFF | TGTGCCATCAGTGAGTCGGCTAGCGGGAGTAATGAGCAGTTCTTC
14 | NA | TRBJ2-3 | TRBD2 | TRBV29-1 | CSVEGGRGADTQYF | TGCAGCGTTGAGGGCGGGAGGGGGGCTGATACGCAGTATTTT
15 | NA | TRBJ1-6 | NA | TRBV2 | CASRKSGVRNSPLHF | TGTGCCAGCAGGAAATCAGGGGTTCGCAATTCACCCCTCCACTTT
16 | NA | TRBJ2-1 | TRBD2 | TRBV2 | CASSERWAGAGGEQFF | TGTGCCAGCAGTGAACGGTGGGCGGGAGCCGGTGGTGAGCAGTTCTTC
12 | few | TRBJ2-1 | NA | TRBV6-6 | CASSYLAHEQFF | TGTGCCAGCAGTTACTTAGCGCATGAGCAGTTCTTC
13 | few | TRBJ2-3 | NA | TRBV6-4 | CASSGGEADTQYF | TGTGCCAGCAGTGGGGGAGAGGCAGATACGCAGTATTTT
15 | few | TRBJ2-7 | TRBD2 | TRBV2 | CASSESGGPPYEQYF | TGTGCCAGCAGTGAATCGGGAGGGCCTCCCTACGAGCAGTACTTC
13 | NA | TRBJ1-5 | NA | TRBV3-1/TRBV3-2 | CASSFGSNQPQHF | TGTGCCAGCAGCTTCGGGAGCAATCAGCCCCAGCATTTT
13 | NA | TRBJ2-1 | NA | TRBV9 | CASSTTSPNEQFF | TGTGCCAGCAGCACCACTAGCCCCAATGAGCAGTTCTTC
13 | NA | TRBJ1-1 | NA | TRBV7-9 | CASSLGGIPEAFF | TGTGCCAGCAGCTTAGGCGGGATACCTGAAGCTTTCTTT
14 | NA | TRBJ2-1 | TRBD2 | TRBV19 | CASRLLAEGGEQFF | TGTGCCAGTAGGCTACTAGCGGAGGGGGGGGAGCAGTTCTTC
16 | NA | TRBJ1-5 | NA | TRBV6-5 | CASSYSGGASNQPQHF | TGTGCCAGCAGTTACTCTGGGGGGGCAAGCAATCAGCCCCAGCATTTT
15 | NA | TRBJ2-3 | NA | TRBV6-4 | CASSDSGESTDTQYF | TGTGCCAGCAGTGACTCGGGAGAGAGCACAGATACGCAGTATTTT